This T cell receptor beta chain was identified during a study of PD-1 blockade in classical Hodgkin lymphoma. Regarding the study as a whole: Baseline TCR diversity was reportedly lower in newly diagnosed patients than in healthy donors. It was reported as lower still in relapsed/refractory patients.

Trimming pared 6 bases from V and 4 bases from J, leaving 18 bases between. Germline assignment: CDR1 MNHEY and CDR2 SMNVEV (reference sequence). The CDR3 length is 15 residues. Turning to this clone: Its antigen remains unknown.

The data were produced by immunoSEQ multiplex PCR, yet TCRdb's version contains in-frame clones alone and is incomplete. The data contain 150,000 or so clones, approximately 81% of them singletons. Patients all relapsed after autologous stem cell transplantation, and there was variation in brentuximab vedotin exposure. The specimen was peripheral blood mononuclear cells (PBMCs), collected before the second cycle of nivolumab. This chain uses TRBV27 with TRBJ1-2; D remains ambiguous. The clonotype was recovered from a human donor with classical Hodgkin lymphoma. Written as DNA, the CDR3 is TGTGCCAGCAGGTCTTTAGGGAAGAGCAGCTATGGCTACACCTTC. Translating it yields CASRSLGKSSYGYTF.